This is a list of T cell receptor beta chains from one sample in a study of beta chain features in type 1 diabetes. The method was immunoSEQ multiplex PCR; TCRdb's version includes in-frame clones alone and lacks a portion of them. The table has about 270,000 clones, around 15% seen once. The specimen sequenced was naive CD4+ T cells from blood. Every receptor here comes from a man younger than 45 with type 1 diabetes. CDR3s include the opening cysteine and the closing phenylalanine or tryptophan. A D gene is named only where the DNA matches it firmly. Some rows mark clone size as missing; the rest say once, few, many or name a class of expanded clone.

size: NA; D: NA; length: 14; V: TRBV14; J: TRBJ1-1; DNA: TGTGCCAGCAGCCAACTCCAGGGGATCACTGAAGCTTTCTTT; CDR3: CASSQLQGITEAFF
size: NA; D: NA; length: 19; V: TRBV4-3; J: TRBJ2-4; DNA: TGCGCCAGCAGCCAAGGTCTGGGGAACGGTAGGACAGTTAGAAACATTCAGTACTTC; CDR3: CASSQGLGNGRTVRNIQYF
size: few; D: TRBD2; length: 15; V: TRBV30; J: TRBJ2-1; DNA: TGTGCCTGGAGTGTAGGGCTAGCGGGAGGGTATGAGCAGTTCTTC; CDR3: CAWSVGLAGGYEQFF
size: NA; D: TRBD1; length: 14; V: TRBV5-1; J: TRBJ1-1; DNA: TGCGCCAGCAGCTCGGGACAGGGGAACACTGAAGCTTTCTTT; CDR3: CASSSGQGNTEAFF
size: NA; D: NA; length: 16; V: TRBV30; J: TRBJ2-7; DNA: TGTGCCTGGAGACGGGACATAAGGGGTCTCAGGCACGAGCAGTACTTC; CDR3: CAWRRDIRGLRHEQYF
size: NA; D: NA; length: 15; V: TRBV15; J: TRBJ1-2; DNA: TGTGCCACCAGCAGAGTCCAGGGGACCCCATATGGCTACACCTTC; CDR3: CATSRVQGTPYGYTF
size: NA; D: TRBD1; length: 16; V: TRBV28; J: TRBJ2-4; DNA: TGTGCCAGCAGTTCTCCGGGACAGGGATGGCAAAACATTCAGTACTTC; CDR3: CASSSPGQGWQNIQYF
size: NA; D: TRBD2; length: 16; V: TRBV4-3; J: TRBJ2-7; DNA: TGCGCCAGCAGCCATACCTCCGAGCGGGGGGCTCGGGAGCAGTACTTC; CDR3: CASSHTSERGAREQYF
size: NA; D: NA; length: 16; V: TRBV10-3; J: TRBJ1-2; DNA: TGTGCCATCAGTGAGTCAATCAGGACCGGGGGTGGAGGCTACACCTTC; CDR3: CAISESIRTGGGGYTF
size: NA; D: NA; length: 12; V: TRBV2; J: TRBJ1-1; DNA: TGTGCCAGCAGTGAAGGGCTGACTGAAGCTTTCTTT; CDR3: CASSEGLTEAFF
size: NA; D: NA; length: 12; V: TRBV28; J: TRBJ2-3; DNA: TGTGCCAGCGGCGGGTTGACAGATACGCAGTATTTT; CDR3: CASGGLTDTQYF
size: NA; D: NA; length: 15; V: TRBV13; J: TRBJ2-1; DNA: TGTGCCAGCGGATACGCCGGGACTCGAGCCAATGAGCAGTTCTTC; CDR3: CASGYAGTRANEQFF
size: NA; D: TRBD1; length: 14; V: TRBV7-9; J: TRBJ1-1; DNA: TGTGCCAGCAGCTTAGAGGGACAGGGGTCTGAAGCTTTCTTT; CDR3: CASSLEGQGSEAFF
size: few; D: TRBD1; length: 17; V: TRBV27; J: TRBJ1-4; DNA: TGTGCCAGCAGTCAAGGAACCCCACAGGGGGCGAATGAAAAACTGTTTTTT; CDR3: CASSQGTPQGANEKLFF
size: NA; D: NA; length: 13; V: TRBV28; J: TRBJ2-7; DNA: TGTGCCAGCAGCGGCGGGACTCCCTACGAGCAGTACTTC; CDR3: CASSGGTPYEQYF
size: NA; D: TRBD2; length: 13; V: TRBV30; J: TRBJ2-3; DNA: TGTGCCTGGAGTGGGGAGGGCTCAGATACGCAGTATTTT; CDR3: CAWSGEGSDTQYF
size: few; D: TRBD1; length: 13; V: TRBV29-1; J: TRBJ2-7; DNA: TGCAGCGTTGCCGGGACAGGCATCCACGAGCAGTACTTC; CDR3: CSVAGTGIHEQYF
size: NA; D: NA; length: 16; V: TRBV28; J: TRBJ2-3; DNA: TGTGCCAGCAGACTCGGACAGCGATCGGGCACAGATACGCAGTATTTT; CDR3: CASRLGQRSGTDTQYF
size: NA; D: TRBD1; length: 16; V: TRBV7-8; J: TRBJ2-1; DNA: TGTGCCAGCAGCTTACTCCGGGACAGTTGGTACAATGAGCAGTTCTTC; CDR3: CASSLLRDSWYNEQFF
size: NA; D: NA; length: 14; V: TRBV28; J: TRBJ1-1; DNA: TGTGCCAGCAGTTTAGACGGCGGGGTGCCTGAAGCTTTCTTT; CDR3: CASSLDGGVPEAFF
size: few; D: TRBD1; length: 15; V: TRBV19; J: TRBJ2-1; DNA: TGTGCCAGTAGTATCCTGGACAGGGGTAACAATGAGCAGTTCTTC; CDR3: CASSILDRGNNEQFF
size: few; D: TRBD1; length: 14; V: TRBV28; J: TRBJ1-5; DNA: TGTGCCAGCAGCCAGGGACAGGTGAATCAGCCCCAGCATTTT; CDR3: CASSQGQVNQPQHF